Following are 30 T cell receptor beta chains from one sample sequenced in a study of blood T cell repertoires in COVID-19. Repertoires were generated with immunoSEQ multiplex PCR, while TCRdb's copy carries only in-frame clones and drops some. The sample has some 270,000 clones, 84% seen once; the top ten hold 1.5%. The material sequenced was peripheral blood. The receptor source for this set is a woman aged 40 to 55 who had recovered from COVID-19.

The chain uses TRBV28 and TRBJ1-5; TRBD1 agrees at 9 bases. Looked up from germline, CDR1 is MDHEN and CDR2 is SYDVKM. V trimming: 6 bases; J trimming: 1 base; junction bases outside the gene matches: 10. The CDR3 sequence is 17 residues long. The CDR3: CASSPPLDRGSNQPQHF. In DNA form, the CDR3 reads TGTGCCAGCAGCCCCCCCCTTGACAGGGGGAGCAATCAGCCCCAGCATTTT.

The CDR3 DNA sequence: TGTGCCAGCTCCGCATACTTAGATACGCAGTATTTT. Encoded protein: CASSAYLDTQYF. The chain links TRBV18 to TRBJ2-3; unclear D gene. The V gene's germline CDR1 is KGHSH and CDR2 LQKENI. V was trimmed by 6 bases and J by 5 bases, leaving 9 bases between them. CDR3 size: 12 residues.

The J gene is TRBJ1-1, the V gene TRBV5-1, with D perhaps matching TRBD1 (5 bases). The germline V and J ends were trimmed by 7 bases and 4 bases, with 17 bases remaining between them. Germline loops: CDR1 SGHRS, CDR2 YFSETQ. This CDR3 contains 14 residues. The CDR3 reads CASGTATVGTEAFF. The CDR3 DNA follows: TGCGCCAGCGGCACCGCGACAGTAGGCACTGAAGCTTTCTTT.

The CDR3 nucleotides read TGTGCCAGCAGCTTTACAAGCAATCAGCCCCAGCATTTT. Residues: CASSFTSNQPQHF. The V and J genes are TRBV7-2 and TRBJ1-5; no definite D call. The germline CDR1 and CDR2 sequences are SGHTA and FQGNSA. The CDR3 covers 13 residues. The V end was cut by 3 bases, the J end by 1 base, with 4 bases between.

V is TRBV14 and J is TRBJ1-2; 12 bases agree with TRBD1. The CDR3 has 15 amino acids. Trimming took 3 bases from V and 6 from J; bases not matched to a gene: 5. Germline CDR1 SGHDN, CDR2 FVKESK. This CDR3 is CASSHWDRGRDGYTF. As DNA, the CDR3 is TGTGCCAGCAGCCACTGGGACAGGGGGCGCGATGGCTACACCTTC.

This clone was counted a single time. The rearrangement links TRBV7-9 to TRBJ1-4; 10 nucleotides match TRBD1. V lost 3 bases, J lost 8 bases, and 6 bases stayed unmatched. The length of the CDR3 is 15 residues. Germline CDR1 SEHNR, CDR2 FQNEAQ (reference sequence). Written as DNA, the CDR3 is TGTGCCAGCAGCTTCCGGGACAGGGGTTTGGAAAAACTGTTTTTT. It encodes CASSFRDRGLEKLFF.

This chain links TRBV28 with TRBJ2-7; 9 bases are shared with TRBD1. This CDR3 comprises 13 residues. V lost 6 bases to trimming and J lost 3 bases; unmatched junction nucleotides: 3. In germline, CDR1 is MDHEN, CDR2 SYDVKM. CDR3 nucleotide sequence: TGTGCCAGCAGAGGGACAGGGAGCTACGAGCAGTACTTC. Its protein is CASRGTGSYEQYF. The whole variable domain, remainder taken from reference TRBV28 and TRBJ2-7, is DVKVTQSSRYLVKRTGEKVFLECVQDMDHENMFWYRQDPGLGLRLIYFSYDVKMKEKGDIPEGYSVSREKKERFSLILESASTNQTSMYLCASRGTGSYEQYFGPGTRLTVT.

The chain links TRBV7-9 to TRBJ1-2; D is possibly TRBD1 (5 bases). The CDR3 is 13 amino acids. Trimming stripped 4 bases from V and 4 bases from J, with 10 bases between. Germline assignment: CDR1 SEHNR and CDR2 FQNEAQ (reference sequence). CDR3 loop: CASSSGHLYGYTF. CDR3 nucleotide sequence: TGTGCCAGCAGCTCCGGACACCTCTATGGCTACACCTTC.

The rearrangement uses TRBV2 and TRBJ1-1; unclear D gene. The V gene's germline CDR1 is SNHLY and CDR2 FYNNEI. The germline V and J ends were trimmed by 7 bases and 3 bases, with 15 bases remaining between them. This CDR3 is built from 14 residues. CDR3 residues: CASIEVGGYTEAFF. For the CDR3, the DNA is TGTGCCAGCATTGAGGTTGGAGGTTACACTGAAGCTTTCTTT. Based on the CDR3 plus reference TRBV2 and TRBJ1-1, the full variable domain is EPEVTQTPSHQVTQMGQEVILRCVPISNHLYFYWYRQILGQKVEFLVSFYNNEISEKSEIFDDQFSVERPDGSNFTLKIRSTKLEDSAMYFCASIEVGGYTEAFFGQGTRLTVV.

This clone was seen just once. The gene calls are TRBV4-1 and TRBJ2-7, with 7 bases fitting TRBD2. CDR1 is MGHRA, CDR2 YSYEKL, per germline. Trimming cost V 1 base and J 3 bases; bases outside gene matches: 3. This CDR3 region has 14 residues. The CDR3 DNA reads as TGCGCCAGCAGCCAAGCCGGGGGGTACTACGAGCAGTACTTC. It translates to CASSQAGGYYEQYF.

The rearrangement joins TRBV4-1 to TRBJ2-1; D might be TRBD2 (7 bases). Germline V CDR1 and CDR2: MGHRA, YSYEKL. This CDR3 is built from 15 residues. With 1 base removed from V and 4 bases from J, the gap between germline ends came to 11 bases. The CDR3 loop is CASSQVGGPYNEQFF. The DNA of the CDR3 is TGCGCCAGCAGCCAAGTCGGGGGGCCTTACAATGAGCAGTTCTTC.

V gene TRBV30 combines with J gene TRBJ1-2; D gene unclear. This CDR3 has 11 residues. Trimming left V 5 bases short and J 1 base short, with 5 bases between. Germline lookup yields CDR1 GTSNPN and CDR2 SVGIG (reference sequence). The CDR3 bases are TGTGCCTGGGGCTATAACTATGGCTACACCTTC. Translating gives CAWGYNYGYTF.

This clone has a single count. This chain uses TRBV6-4 with TRBJ1-6; D not certain. With 0 bases removed from V and 9 bases from J, the gap between germline ends came to 15 bases. Germline V lookup: CDR1 MRHNA, CDR2 SNTAGT. The CDR3 covers 16 residues. For the CDR3, the DNA is TGTGCCAGCAGTGACTCCAACCCCAGGCTCCTTTCACCCCTCCACTTT. This translates into CASSDSNPRLLSPLHF.

The chain employs TRBV9 and TRBJ2-3; D possibly corresponds to TRBD2 (6 bases). Trimming cost V 0 bases and J 5 bases, with 16 bases left between them. CDR1 is SGDLS and CDR2 is YYNGEE in the germline V gene. CDR3 size: 16 residues. CDR3 in DNA: TGTGCCAGCAGCGTAGCTTTGGAGGGGTACGGAGATACGCAGTATTTT. This gives the protein CASSVALEGYGDTQYF.

The V gene is TRBV19, the J gene TRBJ2-7, with D maybe TRBD1 (6 bases). The CDR3 runs to 12 residues. Trimming left V 10 bases short and J 2 bases short, with 12 bases between. Germline CDR1 is LNHDA and CDR2 is SQIVND (reference sequence). The CDR3 DNA is TGTGCCACAGAGGGGGAAGCCTACGAGCAGTACTTC. Translated: CATEGEAYEQYF.

The chain joins TRBV4-2 to TRBJ1-1, with D perhaps TRBD1 (6 bases). V shed 0 bases and J shed 4 bases, with 24 bases lying between them. The CDR3 consists of 19 residues. The germline V gene has CDR1 LGHNA and CDR2 YNFKEQ. The CDR3 region is CASSQDLMTGSIWGTEAFF. The CDR3 DNA reads TGTGCCAGCAGCCAAGATCTGATGACAGGATCTATTTGGGGCACTGAAGCTTTCTTT.

This chain joins TRBV24-1 and TRBJ2-6; no firm D call. CDR1 and CDR2 (germline): KGHDR, SFDVKD. The length of the CDR3 is 15 residues. V was clipped by 1 base and J by 4 bases, with 7 bases between them. The CDR3 nucleotides read TGTGCCACCAGTGATTTTACTTCGGGGGCCAACGTCCTGACTTTC. Translation: CATSDFTSGANVLTF.

The chain carries TRBV2 and TRBJ2-1, with D possibly matching TRBD2 (6 bases). The CDR3 extends over 13 amino acids. Germline V gene lookup returns CDR1 SNHLY and CDR2 FYNNEI. Trimming took 7 bases from V and 12 from J, leaving 19 bases between them. CDR3 nucleotide sequence: TGTGCCAGCACGGGGGAAGGGGCAAGAGGGCAGTTCTTC. Translating it yields CASTGEGARGQFF.

The rearrangement uses TRBV6-2 or TRBV6-3 and TRBJ2-1, with TRBD2 as a possible D gene (6 bases). The CDR3 sequence is 14 residues long. Germline V gene data show CDR1 as MNHEY and CDR2 as SVGEGT. The ends were cut back, 6 bases at V and 3 bases at J, with 12 bases in the middle. The chain's CDR3 is CASSPRTIYNEQFF. The CDR3 DNA sequence: TGTGCCAGCAGCCCCCGGACTATCTACAATGAGCAGTTCTTC.

This chain connects TRBV14 to TRBJ2-5; D possibly corresponds to TRBD2 (5 bases). V lost 0 bases and J 1 base, leaving 15 bases between the germline ends. The length of the CDR3 is 17 residues. Germline V gene data show CDR1 as SGHDN and CDR2 as FVKESK. CDR3 protein: CASSQEGSIKSQETQYF. DNA for the CDR3: TGTGCCAGCAGCCAAGAGGGGAGCATTAAGAGCCAAGAGACCCAGTACTTC.

The V gene is TRBV5-1, the J gene TRBJ1-1; D unresolved. CDR3 length: 17 amino acids. The V and J ends lost 0 bases and 1 base respectively, with 16 bases between them. From germline, CDR1 is SGHRS and CDR2 YFSETQ. The CDR3 spells CASSLAAGVQWNTEAFF. CDR3 coding DNA: TGCGCCAGCAGCTTGGCGGCCGGGGTACAATGGAACACTGAAGCTTTCTTT.

The table lists this clone with a count of one. The chain links TRBV2 to TRBJ2-3, with TRBD1 matching 9 bases. The ends lost 8 bases at V and 8 bases at J; junction bases unmatched: 11. Germline V lookup: CDR1 SNHLY, CDR2 FYNNEI. The CDR3 is 14 residues long. Here the CDR3 DNA reads TGTGCCAGCCACGGGGGGACAGGGACGGGTACGCAGTATTTT. Amino acid sequence: CASHGGTGTGTQYF.

The V and J genes are TRBV9 and TRBJ2-3; TRBD2 aligns across 8 bases. The length of the CDR3 is 16 residues. From germline, CDR1 is SGDLS and CDR2 YYNGEE. Germline trimming cut 3 bases from V and 3 bases from J; bases unmatched to any gene: 9. Here the CDR3 reads CASSAAHGGVTDTQYF. The CDR3 nucleotides are TGTGCCAGCAGCGCAGCCCACGGGGGGGTGACAGATACGCAGTATTTT.

V and J are TRBV5-1 and TRBJ2-1; 10 nucleotides agree with TRBD2. This CDR3 is built from 15 residues. CDR1 and CDR2 from the germline V gene are SGHRS and YFSETQ. J gave up 5 bases and V 2 bases, and 4 bases lay outside the gene matches. The DNA of the CDR3 is TGCGCCAGCAGCTTCCTAGCGGGGGCCCACAATGAGCAGTTCTTC. Translation: CASSFLAGAHNEQFF.

This chain uses TRBV5-4 with TRBJ2-5; 10 nucleotides align to TRBD2. Looked up from germline, CDR1 is SGHNT and CDR2 is YYREEE (reference sequence). Losses at the gene ends were 4 bases for V and 5 bases for J; bases not matched to a gene: 14. This CDR3 contains 17 residues. The CDR3 region has the DNA TGTGCCAGCAGCCGGGGCAGCGGGGGGGCCCGGGCCGAGACCCAGTACTTC. Translation gives CASSRGSGGARAETQYF.

The chain has TRBV11-3 and TRBJ1-1; D not certain. Looked up from germline, CDR1 is SGHNT and CDR2 is YENEEA. V was clipped by 4 bases and J by 0 bases, with 6 bases between them. The length of the CDR3 is 13 residues. For the CDR3, the DNA is TGTGCCAGCAGCTCCTATCTGAACACTGAAGCTTTCTTT. It codes for CASSSYLNTEAFF.

The chain combines TRBV10-3 with TRBJ1-5; 7 bases agree with TRBD1. The germline V gene encodes CDR1 ENHRY and CDR2 SYGVKD. The CDR3 is made up of 18 amino acids. V shed 7 bases and J 0 bases; nucleotides not matched to a gene: 15. CDR3 coding DNA: TGTGCCATCAAAGGTTGGGGGACAGTACAATATAGCAATCAGCCCCAGCATTTT. Translation gives CAIKGWGTVQYSNQPQHF.

This sequence joins TRBV5-6 and TRBJ1-1; no clear D gene. Trimming removed 0 bases from V and 4 bases from J, with 10 bases in between. Germline V gene sequence: CDR1 SGHDT, CDR2 YYEEEE. The CDR3 is 14 residues long. The CDR3 DNA follows: TGTGCCAGCAGCTTGGTTCCGGAGGGCACTGAAGCTTTCTTT. Translated: CASSLVPEGTEAFF.

The V and J genes are TRBV7-9 and TRBJ1-1, with TRBD1 matching over 7 bases. The V and J ends lost 5 bases and 10 bases, in that order; junction bases with no gene match: 10. The germline V gene has CDR1 SEHNR and CDR2 FQNEAQ (reference sequence). The CDR3 sequence is 13 residues long. The CDR3 bases are TGTGCCAGCAGCCAGGGGGGTCAGGAGGGAGCTTTCTTT. Amino acids: CASSQGGQEGAFF.

The rearrangement joins TRBV5-1 to TRBJ2-7; D is perhaps TRBD1 (5 bases). The CDR3 has 13 residues. Trimming took 4 bases from V and 5 from J, leaving 13 bases between them. From germline, CDR1 is SGHRS and CDR2 YFSETQ. CDR3: CASSPGTGHEQYF. CDR3 nucleotides: TGCGCCAGCAGCCCTGGAACAGGCCACGAGCAGTACTTC.